The rows below give T cell receptor beta chains drawn from one sample of a study of spatial heterogeneity in lung cancer. TCRdb re-called the 5' RACE reads through MiXCR, storing one row per CDR3 protein. This table has about 48,000 distinct CDR3 sequences, approximately 5.7% appearing once. The sample was PBMCs, taken at surgery. Receptors were obtained from a male donor with early-stage non-small cell lung cancer. The CDR3 runs from the conserved cysteine through the conserved F or W. The order of the fields is V gene, J gene, clone size, D gene, CDR3 protein, CDR3 DNA. D genes are given only for firm matches. Clone size is given for some rows only: seen once, a few or many times, or a class if the clone is expanded.

>TRBV28|TRBJ2-7|many|.
CASSLAGTYEQYF
TGTGCCAGCAGTTTGGCGGGAACCTACGAGCAGTACTTC
>TRBV2|TRBJ2-1|many|.
CASSDYLNNEQFF
TGTGCCAGCAGTGATTACCTAAACAATGAGCAGTTCTTC
>TRBV29-1|TRBJ1-2|many|.
CSVQTGVVRGYTF
TGCAGCGTCCAGACTGGTGTGGTGAGAGGCTACACCTTC
>TRBV7-2|TRBJ2-3|many|.
CASTFHLEDTQYF
TGTGCCAGCACCTTCCACCTAGAAGATACGCAGTATTTT
>TRBV20-1|TRBJ2-1|many|.
CSAFRLVSSYNEQFF
TGCAGTGCATTTCGACTAGTGAGCTCCTACAATGAGCAGTTCTTC
>TRBV12-3/TRBV12-4|TRBJ2-7|many|TRBD2
CASSLSGSSYEQYF
TGTGCCAGCAGTCTTAGCGGGAGCTCCTACGAGCAGTACTTC
>TRBV4-3|TRBJ2-1|.|.
CASSQEGQGYNEQFF
TGCGCCAGCAGCCAAGAGGGGCAGGGTTACAATGAGCAGTTCTTC
>TRBV28|TRBJ2-7|.|.
CASSSDSHSQYF
TGTGCCAGCAGTTCGGACAGTCACTCACAGTACTTC
>TRBV18|TRBJ2-3|many|.
CASSPPFAGFGVDTQYF
TGTGCCAGCTCACCACCTTTCGCGGGATTCGGGGTAGATACGCAGTATTTT
>TRBV19|TRBJ2-1|.|TRBD2
CASSHGTSGRAGYNEQFF
TGTGCCAGTAGTCACGGGACTAGCGGGAGGGCCGGCTACAATGAGCAGTTCTTC
>TRBV24-1|TRBJ2-1|many|.
CATSDSNEQFF
TGTGCCACCAGTGATTCTAATGAGCAGTTCTTC
>TRBV4-3|TRBJ1-2|many|.
CASSQEFAFNYGYTF
TGCGCCAGCAGCCAAGAGTTCGCATTCAACTATGGCTACACCTTC
>TRBV15|TRBJ2-1|.|.
CATRGTNEQFF
TGTGCCACCAGGGGTACTAATGAGCAGTTCTTC
>TRBV9|TRBJ2-1|.|.
CASSVQDSIGNEQFF
TGTGCCAGCAGCGTGCAGGACTCGATAGGCAATGAGCAGTTCTTC
>TRBV28|TRBJ2-2|many|TRBD1
CASSVQGDGELFF
TGTGCCAGCAGCGTACAGGGGGACGGGGAGCTGTTTTTT
>TRBV7-9|TRBJ2-7|few|.
CASSLVGLDGYEQYF
TGTGCCAGCAGCTTGGTAGGGCTGGACGGGTACGAGCAGTACTTC
>TRBV25-1|TRBJ2-3|many|.
CASSEFSTDTQYF
TGTGCCAGCAGTGAATTTAGCACAGATACGCAGTATTTT
>TRBV12-5|TRBJ2-1|many|.
CASGLYNEQFF
TGTGCTAGTGGTCTCTACAATGAGCAGTTCTTC
>TRBV5-6|TRBJ2-2|.|TRBD1
CARGQGNTGELFF
TGTGCCCGGGGACAGGGTAACACCGGGGAGCTGTTTTTT
>TRBV6-2/TRBV6-3|TRBJ1-5|.|TRBD1
CASRPTGPNQPQHF
TGTGCCAGCAGACCGACAGGGCCGAATCAGCCCCAGCATTTT
>TRBV6-1|TRBJ2-5|many|.
CASSGTDQETQYF
TGTGCCAGCAGTGGGACAGACCAAGAGACCCAGTACTTC
>TRBV3-1|TRBJ2-7|many|TRBD1
CASSPSAGQGFEQYF
TGTGCCAGCAGCCCATCCGCGGGACAGGGTTTCGAGCAGTACTTC
>TRBV11-2|TRBJ2-5|many|.
CASSPEGYQETQYF
TGTGCCAGCAGCCCAGAGGGCTACCAAGAGACCCAGTACTTC
>TRBV20-1|TRBJ1-1|many|.
CSARVAGEAFF
TGCAGTGCTAGGGTGGCAGGGGAAGCTTTCTTT
>TRBV15|TRBJ1-2|many|TRBD1
CATSRKTGPANYGYTF
TGTGCCACCAGCAGGAAGACAGGGCCAGCTAACTATGGCTACACCTTC
>TRBV7-8|TRBJ2-3|many|TRBD2
CASSFTPLAGGSDTQYF
TGTGCCAGCAGCTTTACCCCCCTAGCGGGAGGCTCAGATACGCAGTATTTT
>TRBV4-3|TRBJ2-5|many|.
CASSQGVAPRAETQYF
TGCGCCAGCAGCCAAGGGGTCGCTCCCCGGGCAGAGACCCAGTACTTC
>TRBV4-2|TRBJ2-5|many|.
CASSQDSHREGYQETQYF
TGTGCCAGCAGCCAAGATTCTCACAGGGAAGGTTACCAAGAGACCCAGTACTTC
>TRBV2|TRBJ2-5|many|.
CASSVPRGRSARETQYF
TGTGCCAGCAGTGTACCCCGGGGGCGGTCCGCCCGGGAGACCCAGTACTTC
>TRBV29-1|TRBJ2-7|many|TRBD2
CSFSSGAGAYEQYF
TGCAGCTTCTCAAGCGGAGCGGGAGCCTACGAGCAGTACTTC
>TRBV7-8|TRBJ2-2|few|.
CASSLWSPTGELFF
TGTGCCAGCAGCTTATGGTCACCTACCGGGGAGCTGTTTTTT
>TRBV5-1|TRBJ1-5|many|.
CASSLHPPGSGNQPQHF
TGCGCCAGCAGCTTACATCCTCCAGGGTCGGGGAATCAGCCCCAGCATTTT
>TRBV18|TRBJ2-5|many|.
CASSPPEETQYF
TGTGCCAGCTCACCACCGGAAGAGACCCAGTACTTC
>TRBV6-5|TRBJ2-3|many|TRBD2
CASSYGGLAVDTQYF
TGTGCCAGCAGTTACGGGGGACTAGCTGTAGATACGCAGTATTTT
>TRBV7-3|TRBJ1-1|few|.
CASSLRGVNTEAFF
TGTGCCAGCAGCCTACGAGGAGTGAACACTGAAGCTTTCTTT
>TRBV7-9|TRBJ2-1|many|TRBD2
CASSRTSGSYNEQFF
TGTGCCAGCAGCCGGACTAGCGGTTCCTACAATGAGCAGTTCTTC
>TRBV24-1|TRBJ2-5|many|TRBD2
CATSDPIAGVSETQYF
TGTGCCACCAGTGATCCCATAGCGGGAGTGAGTGAGACCCAGTACTTC